Described below is a single T cell receptor beta chain sequence and its context. No antigen is known for it. The CDR3 consists of 13 residues. V was pared by 6 bases and J by 4 bases, with 2 bases of the junction left unmatched. Per germline, CDR1 MNHEY and CDR2 SMNVEV (reference sequence). The sample originates from a study of OX40 agonist ivuxolimab in advanced cancers. Study details: Ivuxolimab is a fully human IgG2 antibody that activates OX40 (CD134).

Study-wide results and caveats: By week 6 at 0.1 to 3.0 mg/kg, blood CD4+ and CD8+ T cells had expanded clonally.

Only in-frame clones appear in the TCRdb table, and some are missing; sequencing was by immunoSEQ multiplex PCR. The table lists about 21,000 clones, around 85% of them singletons. The input for sequencing was CD4+ or CD8+ T cells sorted from blood, taken in a trial of the OX40 agonist ivuxolimab. This TCR derives from an adult with an advanced solid tumor such as melanoma, head and neck, liver or kidney cancer. The chain links TRBV27 to TRBJ1-5; 8 bases agree with TRBD1. The CDR3 DNA follows: TGTGCCAGCAGCTGGACAGGGAATCAGCCCCAGCATTTT. Encoded protein: CASSWTGNQPQHF.